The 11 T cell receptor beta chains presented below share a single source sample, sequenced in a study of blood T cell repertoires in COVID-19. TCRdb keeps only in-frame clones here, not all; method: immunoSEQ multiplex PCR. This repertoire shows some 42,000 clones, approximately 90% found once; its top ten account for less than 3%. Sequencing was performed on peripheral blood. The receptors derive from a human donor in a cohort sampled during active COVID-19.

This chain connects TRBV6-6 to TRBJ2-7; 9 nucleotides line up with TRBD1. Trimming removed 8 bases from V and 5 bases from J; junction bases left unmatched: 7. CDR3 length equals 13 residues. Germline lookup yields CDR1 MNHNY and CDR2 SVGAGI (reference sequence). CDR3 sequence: CASQGQGIHEQYF. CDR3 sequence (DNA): TGTGCCAGCCAGGGACAGGGTATCCACGAGCAGTACTTC.

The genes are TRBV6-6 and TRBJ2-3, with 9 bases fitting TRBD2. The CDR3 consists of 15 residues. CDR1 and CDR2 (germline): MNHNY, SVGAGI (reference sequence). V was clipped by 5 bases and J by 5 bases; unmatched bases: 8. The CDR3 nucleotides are TGTGCCAGCAGTCCCACGACTAGCGGACTAGATACGCAGTATTTT. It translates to CASSPTTSGLDTQYF.

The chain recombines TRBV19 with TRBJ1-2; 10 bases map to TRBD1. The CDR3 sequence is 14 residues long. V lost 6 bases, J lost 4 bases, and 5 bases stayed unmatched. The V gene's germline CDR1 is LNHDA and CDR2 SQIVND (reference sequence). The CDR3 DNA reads TGTGCCAGTAGGACAGGGGGCCTCTCCTATGGCTACACCTTC. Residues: CASRTGGLSYGYTF.

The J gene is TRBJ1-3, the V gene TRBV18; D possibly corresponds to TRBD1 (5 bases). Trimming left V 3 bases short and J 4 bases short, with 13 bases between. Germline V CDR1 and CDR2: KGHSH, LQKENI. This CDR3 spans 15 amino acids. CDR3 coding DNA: TGTGCCAGCTCACCCCAGGGTAATTCCGGAAACACCATATATTTT. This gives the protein CASSPQGNSGNTIYF.

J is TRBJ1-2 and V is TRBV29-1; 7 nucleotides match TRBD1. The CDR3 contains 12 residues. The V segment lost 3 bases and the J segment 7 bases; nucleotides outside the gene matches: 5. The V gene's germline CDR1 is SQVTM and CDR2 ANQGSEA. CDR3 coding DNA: TGCAGCGTTGAGTTAGGGGGCTTTGGCTACACCTTC. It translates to CSVELGGFGYTF.

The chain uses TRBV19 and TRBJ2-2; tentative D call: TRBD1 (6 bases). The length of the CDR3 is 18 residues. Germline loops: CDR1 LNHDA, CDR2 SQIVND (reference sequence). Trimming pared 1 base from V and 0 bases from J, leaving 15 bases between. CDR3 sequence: CASSIGARQGSNTGELFF. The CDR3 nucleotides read TGTGCCAGTAGTATAGGGGCTAGGCAGGGGTCGAACACCGGGGAGCTGTTTTTT.

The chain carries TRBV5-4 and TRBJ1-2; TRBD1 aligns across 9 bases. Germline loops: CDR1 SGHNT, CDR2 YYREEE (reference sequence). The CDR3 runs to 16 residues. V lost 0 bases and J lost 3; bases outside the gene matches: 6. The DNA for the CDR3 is TGTGCCAGCAGCTTGGAACAGGGGGCGTCGGACTATGGCTACACCTTC. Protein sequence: CASSLEQGASDYGYTF.

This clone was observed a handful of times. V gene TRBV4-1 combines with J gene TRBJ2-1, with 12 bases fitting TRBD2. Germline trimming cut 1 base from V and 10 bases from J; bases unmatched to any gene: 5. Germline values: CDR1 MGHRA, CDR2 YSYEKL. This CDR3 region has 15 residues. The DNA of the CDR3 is TGCGCCAGCAGCCAAGGGACTAGCGGGGTAATCGAGCAGTTCTTC. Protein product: CASSQGTSGVIEQFF.

The CDR3 DNA follows: TGTGCCAGCAGTGGCCGACTAACTAACACTGAAGCTTTCTTT. Amino acids: CASSGRLTNTEAFF. V and J are TRBV2 and TRBJ1-1; no clear D gene. V was trimmed by 4 bases and J by 2 bases, leaving 11 bases between them. The CDR3 runs 14 residues. The germline gives CDR1 SNHLY, CDR2 FYNNEI.

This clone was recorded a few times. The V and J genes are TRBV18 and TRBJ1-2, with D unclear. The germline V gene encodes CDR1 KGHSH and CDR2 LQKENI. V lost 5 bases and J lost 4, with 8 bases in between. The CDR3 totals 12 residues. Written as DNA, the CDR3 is TGTGCCAGCTCAGACTTGTCCTATGGCTACACCTTC. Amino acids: CASSDLSYGYTF. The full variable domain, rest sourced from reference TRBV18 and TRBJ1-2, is NAGVMQNPRHLVRRRGQEARLRCSPMKGHSHVYWYRQLPEEGLKFMVYLQKENIIDESGMPKERFSAEFPKEGPSILRIQQVVRGDSAAYFCASSDLSYGYTFGSGTRLTVV.

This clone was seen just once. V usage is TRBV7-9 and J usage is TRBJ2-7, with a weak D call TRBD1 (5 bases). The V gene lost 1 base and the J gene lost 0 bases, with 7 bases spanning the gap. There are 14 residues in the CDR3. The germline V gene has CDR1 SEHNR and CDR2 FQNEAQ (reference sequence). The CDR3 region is CASSLVDSSYEQYF. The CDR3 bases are TGTGCCAGCAGCTTAGTCGACAGCTCCTACGAGCAGTACTTC.